Following are 17 T cell receptor beta chains from one sample sequenced in a study of shared clonotypes between healthy human individuals (dated by TCRdb to 2018 to 2021). The receptor library was made with the immunoSEQ multiplex PCR assay. The table comes from immuneACCESS by way of TCRdb, which keeps in-frame sequences with V and J called. Part of the clones is missing from these tables; in studies checked, under half for an unresolved V gene and the rest for unknown reasons. For this sample there are approximately 2.1 million clones; over 85% appear just once. Clones ranked in the top ten supply around 0.4% of the sample. The sequencing sample was made of naive CD4+ T cells from PBMCs. What the cell subset or site label conveys for this sample: CD45RA+ positively selected. These receptor sequences come from a man aged 18 to 30 in good health. Some clones in this sample may be carry-over from other donors' samples.

This clone was counted once. The V call is TRBV19, the J call TRBJ1-5; maybe TRBD1 (5 bases). Germline CDR1 reads LNHDA; CDR2 reads SQIVND (reference sequence). Trimming took 7 bases from V and 5 from J, leaving 15 bases between them. CDR3 length equals 14 residues. This CDR3 is CASKGPTADQPQHF. DNA for the CDR3: TGTGCCAGTAAGGGACCGACAGCAGATCAGCCCCAGCATTTT.

This clone has just one count. Other DNA sequences in this sample translate to the same CDR3. CDR3 sequence reads: CASSISSGRNEQFF. For the CDR3, the DNA is TGTGCCAGTAGTATTTCTAGCGGGAGGAATGAGCAGTTCTTC. The chain employs TRBV19 and TRBJ2-1; 11 bases line up with TRBD2. CDR1 and CDR2 (germline): LNHDA, SQIVND (reference sequence). The CDR3 is 14 residues long. The V segment lost 3 bases and the J segment 7 bases; nucleotides outside the gene matches: 2.

The V gene is TRBV9, the J gene TRBJ2-3; D not certain. The CDR3 spans 17 residues. The germline gives CDR1 SGDLS, CDR2 YYNGEE. Between the trimmed V and J ends, which lost 0 bases and 6 bases, there was a span of 20 bases. The CDR3 DNA sequence: TGTGCCAGCAGCGTAGTAGGCCCGCCGGGCGGTTCGGATACGCAGTATTTT. It is translated as CASSVVGPPGGSDTQYF.

The J gene is TRBJ2-3, the V gene TRBV7-9, with 7 positions matching TRBD2. With V trimmed by 8 bases and J by 3 bases, 8 bases remained unmatched. Germline V gene data show CDR1 as SEHNR and CDR2 as FQNEAQ (reference sequence). The CDR3 runs to 14 residues. CDR3 nucleotide sequence: TGTGCCAGCGCCAGGCTAGCGGAAACAGATACGCAGTATTTT. Protein: CASARLAETDTQYF.

The rearrangement links TRBV19 to TRBJ1-4; 11 bases agree with TRBD1. This CDR3 is built from 15 residues. With 5 bases clipped from V and 8 bases from J, the junction kept 7 bases outside the gene matches. CDR1 LNHDA and CDR2 SQIVND come from the germline V gene (reference sequence). The CDR3 region is CASSSYRDRGEKLFF. Here the CDR3 DNA reads TGTGCCAGTAGTTCCTACCGGGACAGGGGGGAAAAACTGTTTTTT. Looking up the rest from reference TRBV19 and TRBJ1-4 gives the full variable domain: DGGITQSPKYLFRKEGQNVTLSCEQNLNHDAMYWYRQDPGQGLRLIYYSQIVNDFQKGDIAEGYSVSREKKESFPLTVTSAQKNPTAFYLCASSSYRDRGEKLFFGSGTQLSVL.

The rearrangement links TRBV5-1 to TRBJ2-5; tentatively, D is TRBD2 (6 bases). V was trimmed by 2 bases and J by 5 bases, leaving 13 bases between them. The CDR3 totals 14 residues. CDR1 is SGHRS and CDR2 is YFSETQ in the germline V gene. For the CDR3, the DNA is TGCGCCAGCAGCTTTTACGGGAGCGAGGAGACCCAGTACTTC. It encodes CASSFYGSEETQYF. The variable domain in full, with the rest retrieved from reference TRBV5-1 and TRBJ2-5, is KAGVTQTPRYLIKTRGQQVTLSCSPISGHRSVSWYQQTPGQGLQFLFEYFSETQRNKGNFPGRFSGRQFSNSRSEMNVSTLELGDSALYLCASSFYGSEETQYFGPGTRLLVL.

The rearrangement joins TRBV28 to TRBJ1-5; 12 bases match TRBD1. The CDR3 contains 16 residues. Germline V gene data show CDR1 as MDHEN and CDR2 as SYDVKM. V was clipped by 1 base and J by 4 bases; unmatched bases: 2. CDR3 nucleotides: TGTGCCAGCAGTTTATTGGGACAGGGGGCTAATCAGCCCCAGCATTTT. This encodes CASSLLGQGANQPQHF.

This chain connects TRBV19 to TRBJ1-5; D uncertain. CDR1 and CDR2 (germline): LNHDA, SQIVND (reference sequence). V was pared by 1 base and J by 0 bases, with 10 bases between. The CDR3 loop spans 16 amino acids. CDR3: CASSIVEGYSNQPQHF. The CDR3 DNA reads as TGTGCCAGTAGTATAGTTGAAGGCTATAGCAATCAGCCCCAGCATTTT.

The gene calls are TRBV19 and TRBJ1-5; 9 bases fit TRBD1. This CDR3 region has 17 residues. Germline CDR1 reads LNHDA; CDR2 reads SQIVND (reference sequence). Trimming at V came to 7 bases and at J to 6 bases, leaving 16 bases not matched to a gene. CDR3 amino acids: CASTYPGQGKWGQPQHF. In DNA form, the CDR3 reads TGTGCCAGTACTTATCCGGGACAGGGAAAGTGGGGTCAGCCCCAGCATTTT.

This clone has just one count. The rearrangement uses TRBV18 and TRBJ2-5; D gene ambiguous. V was shortened by 4 bases and J by 3 bases, with 15 bases between the two germline ends. CDR3 length: 15 amino acids. Germline V gene data show CDR1 as KGHSH and CDR2 as LQKENI. CDR3 amino acids: CASSQSAAREETQYF. The CDR3 DNA follows: TGTGCCAGCTCACAGTCCGCGGCCAGAGAAGAGACCCAGTACTTC.

The chain is built from TRBV27 and TRBJ2-2, with 9 bases matching TRBD1. V shed 5 bases, J shed 5 bases, and the junction held 9 bases outside the gene matches. This CDR3 is built from 16 residues. Germline CDR1 is MNHEY and CDR2 is SMNVEV (reference sequence). The CDR3 nucleotides are TGTGCCAGCAGTCGGGAACAGGGGGCGAGAACCGGGGAGCTGTTTTTT. Protein product: CASSREQGARTGELFF.

V gene TRBV7-9 combines with J gene TRBJ2-7; 8 nucleotides align to TRBD2. This CDR3 is 19 amino acids long. Germline assignment: CDR1 SEHNR and CDR2 FQNEAQ (reference sequence). Trimming cost V 2 bases and J 1 base; bases outside gene matches: 16. The CDR3 DNA follows: TGTGCCAGCAGCTTATACCGGGGTTTAGTAGGCGGGAGGTCCTACGAGCAGTACTTC. It encodes CASSLYRGLVGGRSYEQYF. Full variable domain (outside the CDR3, taken from reference TRBV7-9 and TRBJ2-7): DTGVSQNPRHKITKRGQNVTFRCDPISEHNRLYWYRQTLGQGPEFLTYFQNEAQLEKSRLLSDRFSAERPKGSFSTLEIQRTEQGDSAMYLCASSLYRGLVGGRSYEQYFGPGTRLTVT.

This chain links TRBV28 with TRBJ2-7; D perhaps matches TRBD1 (6 bases). Germline loops: CDR1 MDHEN, CDR2 SYDVKM. The CDR3 sequence is 14 residues long. Trimming took off 5 bases at V and 5 bases at J, with 16 bases between the two ends. The CDR3 region has the DNA TGTGCCAGCAGTGGATACAGGGATACCCACGAGCAGTACTTC. This gives the protein CASSGYRDTHEQYF.

J is TRBJ2-5 and V is TRBV11-1, with 11 bases aligning to TRBD1. The CDR3 runs 16 residues. J was trimmed by 4 bases and V by 3 bases; bases with no gene match: 7. Germline CDR1 reads SGHAT; CDR2 reads FQDESV (reference sequence). The chain's CDR3 is CASSFWGQGEVETQYF. The CDR3 DNA is TGTGCCAGCAGCTTCTGGGGACAGGGGGAGGTAGAGACCCAGTACTTC.

The chain couples TRBV4-1 to TRBJ1-2; tentatively, D is TRBD1 (5 bases). The V end lost 0 bases, the J end lost 5 bases, and 10 bases lay between the germline ends. The germline CDR1 and CDR2 sequences are MGHRA and YSYEKL. The CDR3 length is 14 residues. CDR3 sequence reads: CASSQDRRQYGYTF. The CDR3 nucleotides are TGCGCCAGCAGCCAAGATCGGAGACAGTATGGCTACACCTTC.

This sequence joins TRBV7-8 and TRBJ1-2, with D perhaps TRBD1 (5 bases). The CDR3 has 14 residues. Trimming took 2 bases from V and 7 from J, leaving 14 bases between them. CDR1 is SGHVS and CDR2 is FQNEAQ in the germline V gene. CDR3 sequence reads: CASSLQGISGGYTF. The CDR3 DNA reads TGTGCCAGCAGCTTACAGGGTATTTCAGGTGGCTACACCTTC.

This clone was found once. This chain uses TRBV5-4 with TRBJ1-3; D possibly corresponds to TRBD1 (5 bases). CDR3 length: 16 residues. V was cut by 3 bases and J by 3 bases, with 16 bases left in between. Germline CDR1 and CDR2: SGHNT and YYREEE (reference sequence). The CDR3 DNA reads as TGTGCCAGCAGCTACGAGCCTGGGCAGGGTGGAAACACCATATATTTT. It is translated as CASSYEPGQGGNTIYF.